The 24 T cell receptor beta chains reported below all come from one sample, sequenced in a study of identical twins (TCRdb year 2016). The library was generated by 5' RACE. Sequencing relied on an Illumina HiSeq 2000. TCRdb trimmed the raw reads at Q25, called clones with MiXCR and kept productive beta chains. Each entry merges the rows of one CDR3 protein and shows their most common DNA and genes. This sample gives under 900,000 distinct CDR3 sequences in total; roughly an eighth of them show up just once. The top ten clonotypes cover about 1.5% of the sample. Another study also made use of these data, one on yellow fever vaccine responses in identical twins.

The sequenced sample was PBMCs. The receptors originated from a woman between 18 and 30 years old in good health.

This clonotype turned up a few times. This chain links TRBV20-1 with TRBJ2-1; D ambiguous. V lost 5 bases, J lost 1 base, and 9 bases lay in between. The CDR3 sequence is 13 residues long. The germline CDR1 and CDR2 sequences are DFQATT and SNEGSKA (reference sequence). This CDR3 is CSAPLVSYNEQFF. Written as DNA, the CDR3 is TGCAGTGCTCCCCTAGTATCCTACAATGAGCAGTTCTTC.

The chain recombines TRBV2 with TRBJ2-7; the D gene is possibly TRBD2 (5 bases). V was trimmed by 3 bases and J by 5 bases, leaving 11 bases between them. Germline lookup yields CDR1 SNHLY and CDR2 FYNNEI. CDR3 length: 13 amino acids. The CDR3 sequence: CASSDTRVDEQYV. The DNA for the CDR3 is TGTGCCAGCAGTGACACTAGAGTGGACGAGCAGTACGTC.

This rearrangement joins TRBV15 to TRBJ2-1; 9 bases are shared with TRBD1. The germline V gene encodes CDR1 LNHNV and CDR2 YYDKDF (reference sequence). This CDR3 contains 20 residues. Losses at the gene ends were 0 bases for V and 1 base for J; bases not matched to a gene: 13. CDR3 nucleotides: TGTGCCACCAGCAGAGAACCGTCGGGGGGACAGGGACTTTCCTACAATGAGCAGTTCTTC. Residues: CATSREPSGGQGLSYNEQFF.

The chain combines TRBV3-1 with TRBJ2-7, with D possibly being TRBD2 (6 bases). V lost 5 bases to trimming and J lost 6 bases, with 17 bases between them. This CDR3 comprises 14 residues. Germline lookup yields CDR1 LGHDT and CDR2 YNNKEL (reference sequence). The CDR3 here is CASSNSGAGGEQYV. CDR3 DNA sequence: TGTGCCAGCAGCAACTCCGGGGCCGGGGGCGAGCAGTACGTC.

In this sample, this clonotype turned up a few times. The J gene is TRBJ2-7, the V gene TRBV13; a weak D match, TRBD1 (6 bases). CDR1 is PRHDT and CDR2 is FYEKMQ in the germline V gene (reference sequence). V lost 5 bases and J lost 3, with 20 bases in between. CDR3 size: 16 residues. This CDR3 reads CASSPVGQPFLYEQYF. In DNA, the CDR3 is TGTGCCAGCAGCCCGGTCGGACAGCCCTTTCTCTACGAGCAGTACTTC.

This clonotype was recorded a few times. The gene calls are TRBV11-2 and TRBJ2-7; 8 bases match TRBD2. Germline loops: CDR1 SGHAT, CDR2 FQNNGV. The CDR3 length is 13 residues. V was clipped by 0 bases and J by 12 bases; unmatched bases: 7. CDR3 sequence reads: CASSLEDHRGGYV. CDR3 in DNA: TGTGCCAGCAGCTTAGAGGATCATCGGGGGGGGTACGTC.

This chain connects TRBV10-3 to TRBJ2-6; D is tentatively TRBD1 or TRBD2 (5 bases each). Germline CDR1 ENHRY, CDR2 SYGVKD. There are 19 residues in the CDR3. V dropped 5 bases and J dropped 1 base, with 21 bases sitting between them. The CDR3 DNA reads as TGTGCCATCAGTCCAGGGTGGGCCCCCGGCGGGTCTGGGGCCAACGTCCTGACTTTC. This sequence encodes CAISPGWAPGGSGANVLTF.

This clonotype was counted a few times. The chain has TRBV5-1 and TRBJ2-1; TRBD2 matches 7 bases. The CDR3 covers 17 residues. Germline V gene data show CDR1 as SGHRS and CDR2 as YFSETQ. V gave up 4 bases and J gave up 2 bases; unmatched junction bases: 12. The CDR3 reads CASSEGLIVGTYNEQFF. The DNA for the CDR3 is TGCGCCAGCAGCGAGGGACTAATAGTCGGCACCTACAATGAGCAGTTCTTC.

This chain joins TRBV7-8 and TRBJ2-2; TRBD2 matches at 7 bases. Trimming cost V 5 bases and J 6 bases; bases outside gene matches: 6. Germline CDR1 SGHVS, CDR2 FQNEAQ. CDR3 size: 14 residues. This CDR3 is CASSQLARAGELFF. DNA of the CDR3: TGTGCCAGCAGCCAACTAGCGAGGGCCGGGGAGCTGTTTTTT.

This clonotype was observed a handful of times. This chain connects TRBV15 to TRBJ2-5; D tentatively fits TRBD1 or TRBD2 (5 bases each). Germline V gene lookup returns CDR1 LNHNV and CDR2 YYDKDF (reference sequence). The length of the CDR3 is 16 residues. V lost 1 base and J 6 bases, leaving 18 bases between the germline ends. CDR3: CATSRVGTALGKTQYF. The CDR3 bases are TGTGCCACCAGCAGAGTAGGGACCGCCCTAGGAAAGACCCAGTACTTC.

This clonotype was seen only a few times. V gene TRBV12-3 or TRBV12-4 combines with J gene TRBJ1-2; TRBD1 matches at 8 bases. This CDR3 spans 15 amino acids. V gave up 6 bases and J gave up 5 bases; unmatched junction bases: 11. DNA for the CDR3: TGTGCCAGCAGCCCACGACCAGACAGGGGATATGGCTACACCTTC. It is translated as CASSPRPDRGYGYTF.

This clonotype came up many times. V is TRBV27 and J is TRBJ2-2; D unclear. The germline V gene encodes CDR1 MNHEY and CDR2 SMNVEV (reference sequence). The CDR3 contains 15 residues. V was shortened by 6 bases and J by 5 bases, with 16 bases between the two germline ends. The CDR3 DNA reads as TGTGCCAGCAGCCTGGGCCCAGGACGGACCGGGGAGCTGTTTTTT. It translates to CASSLGPGRTGELFF.

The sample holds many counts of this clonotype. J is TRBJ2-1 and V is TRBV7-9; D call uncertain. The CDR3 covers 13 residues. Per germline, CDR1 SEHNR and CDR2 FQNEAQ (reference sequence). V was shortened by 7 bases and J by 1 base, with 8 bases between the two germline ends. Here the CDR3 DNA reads TGTGCCAGCACTTGGGGATCCTACAATGAGCAGTTCTTC. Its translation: CASTWGSYNEQFF.

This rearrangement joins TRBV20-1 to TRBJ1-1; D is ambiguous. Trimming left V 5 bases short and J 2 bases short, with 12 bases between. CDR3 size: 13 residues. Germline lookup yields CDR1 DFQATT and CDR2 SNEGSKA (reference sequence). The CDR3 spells CSAPEKANTEAFF. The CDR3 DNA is TGCAGTGCTCCGGAAAAAGCAAACACTGAAGCTTTCTTT.

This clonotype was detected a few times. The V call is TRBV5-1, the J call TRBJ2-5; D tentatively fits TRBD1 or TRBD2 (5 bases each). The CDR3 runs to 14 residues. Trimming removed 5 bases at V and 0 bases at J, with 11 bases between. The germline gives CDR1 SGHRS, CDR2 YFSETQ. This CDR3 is CASSKGEYQETQYF. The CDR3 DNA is TGCGCCAGCAGTAAAGGGGAGTACCAAGAGACCCAGTACTTC.

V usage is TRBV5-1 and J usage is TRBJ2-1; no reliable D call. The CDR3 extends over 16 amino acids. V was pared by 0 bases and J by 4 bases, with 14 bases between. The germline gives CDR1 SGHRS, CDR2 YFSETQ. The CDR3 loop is CASSLAPRAGYNEQFF. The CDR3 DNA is TGCGCCAGCAGCTTGGCACCCCGCGCCGGTTACAATGAGCAGTTCTTC.

CDR3 in DNA: TGTGCCAGCAGCTTGCCAGCGGGAGGCCGCGAGCAGTACTTC. Translating it yields CASSLPAGGREQYF. This sequence joins TRBV7-9 and TRBJ2-7; TRBD2 matches at 9 bases. This CDR3 is built from 14 residues. Germline trimming cut 3 bases from V and 6 bases from J; bases unmatched to any gene: 6. Germline V gene sequence: CDR1 SEHNR, CDR2 FQNEAQ (reference sequence). Full variable domain (missing parts from reference TRBV7-9 and TRBJ2-7): DTGVSQNPRHKITKRGQNVTFRCDPISEHNRLYWYRQTLGQGPEFLTYFQNEAQLEKSRLLSDRFSAERPKGSFSTLEIQRTEQGDSAMYLCASSLPAGGREQYFGPGTRLTVT.

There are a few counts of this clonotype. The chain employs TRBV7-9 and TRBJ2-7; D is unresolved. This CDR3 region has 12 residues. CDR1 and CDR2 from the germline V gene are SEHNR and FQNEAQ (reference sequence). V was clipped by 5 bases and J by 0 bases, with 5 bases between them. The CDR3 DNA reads TGTGCCAGCAGCATCAGCTCCTACGAGCAGTACGTC. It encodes CASSISSYEQYV.

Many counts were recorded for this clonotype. CDR3 loop: CASRFSLGETQYF. The CDR3 DNA follows: TGTGCCAGCAGATTCTCACTAGGAGAGACCCAGTACTTC. This chain connects TRBV6-5 to TRBJ2-5, with TRBD2 as a possible D gene (5 bases). The CDR3 has 13 amino acids. V lost 6 bases, J lost 4 bases, and 12 bases lay in between. Germline values: CDR1 MNHEY, CDR2 SVGAGI.

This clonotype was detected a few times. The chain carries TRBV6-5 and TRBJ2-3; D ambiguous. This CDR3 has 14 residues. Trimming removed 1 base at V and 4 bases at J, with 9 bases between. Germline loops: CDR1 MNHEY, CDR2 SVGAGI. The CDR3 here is CASSYLVPADTQYF. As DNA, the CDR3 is TGTGCCAGCAGTTACTTGGTTCCCGCAGATACGCAGTATTTT.

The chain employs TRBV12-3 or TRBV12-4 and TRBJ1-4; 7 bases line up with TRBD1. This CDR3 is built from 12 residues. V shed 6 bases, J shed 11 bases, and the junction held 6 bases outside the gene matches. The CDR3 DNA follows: TGTGCCAGCAGCCCTCCAGGGGGGAAACTGTTTTTT. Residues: CASSPPGGKLFF.

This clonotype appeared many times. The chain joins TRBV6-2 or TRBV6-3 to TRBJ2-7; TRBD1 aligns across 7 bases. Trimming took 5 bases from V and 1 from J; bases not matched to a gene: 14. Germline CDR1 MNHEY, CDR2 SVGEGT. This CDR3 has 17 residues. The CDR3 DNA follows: TGTGCCAGCAGTAACCACCCCACAGGGGCCCCTTCCTACGAGCAGTACGTC. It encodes CASSNHPTGAPSYEQYV.

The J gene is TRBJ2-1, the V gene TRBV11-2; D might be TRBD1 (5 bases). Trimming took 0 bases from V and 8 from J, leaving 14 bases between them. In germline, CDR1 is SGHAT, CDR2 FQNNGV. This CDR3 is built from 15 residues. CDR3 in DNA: TGTGCCAGCAGCTTAGACCTTATTAAGGGGCATGAGCAGTTCTTC. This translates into CASSLDLIKGHEQFF.

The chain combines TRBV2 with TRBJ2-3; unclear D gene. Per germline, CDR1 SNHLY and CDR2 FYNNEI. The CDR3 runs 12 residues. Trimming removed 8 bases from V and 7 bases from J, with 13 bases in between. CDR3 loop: CASCPEENTQYF. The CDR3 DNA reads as TGTGCCAGCTGCCCTGAGGAGAATACGCAGTATTTT.